This T cell receptor (beta chain) was identified in a study of blood T cell repertoires in COVID-19. Looking at the study overall: The United States, Italy and Spain were the sources of the acute and convalescent COVID-19 samples.

Authors' analysis steps: Counts of nucleated cells, estimated from reference gene primer amplification, were obtained. The protocol was immunoSEQ multiplex PCR, while the TCRdb copy is restricted to in-frame clones and leaves out a portion. The DNA was the basis for D and trimming; V, J and clone size are from that table. The data show 200,000 to 250,000 clones, with around 87% seen just once and approximately 1.5% held by the top ten. The germline gives CDR1 MNHEY, CDR2 SMNVEV (reference sequence). V lost 3 bases, J lost 0 bases, and 8 bases lay in between. The CDR3 contains 14 residues. This TCR came from a woman aged 45-65 years who had recovered from COVID-19. The sequencing input was PBMCs or T cells enriched from blood (not recorded which). The rearrangement uses TRBV27 and TRBJ1-1; D may be TRBD1 (5 bases). The CDR3 spells CASSFGGLNTEAFF. In DNA form, the CDR3 reads TGTGCCAGCAGTTTCGGGGGATTGAACACTGAAGCTTTCTTT.